This T cell receptor beta chain was recovered during a study of regulatory T cells in long-lasting Graves disease. The CDR3 length is 17 residues. V trimming: 0 bases; J trimming: 0 bases; junction bases outside the gene matches: 7. Per germline, CDR1 SGHRS and CDR2 YFSETQ. Regarding the study as a whole: More public clonotypes were shared by persistent patients (approximately 3,000) than by new patients (under 1,000).

Time point specified: newly diagnosed GD, antithyroid drugs for less than 3 months. The TCR library was prepared using RNA isolated from PBMCs. The authors built TCR beta libraries using iRepertoire HTBI primers and Arm-PCR of CDR3 regions. A single record per CDR3 protein comes from TCRdb applying MiXCR to the multiplex PCR reads. The sample carries 440,000 or so distinct CDR3 sequences, more than 12% recorded once. This clonotype was recorded many times. Its antigen is unknown. This sample was also put to use in a study of T cells in Graves' hyperthyroidism and ophthalmopathy.

The receptor comes from a woman in her twenties or thirties with Graves disease. This chain joins TRBV5-1 and TRBJ2-3; 7 positions match TRBD2. The sequences come from peripheral blood mononuclear cells (PBMCs), collected at new diagnosis, from a patient treated with antithyroid drugs. CDR3 sequence reads: CASSLARLAASTDTQYF. Here the CDR3 DNA reads TGCGCCAGCAGCTTGGCCCGACTAGCAGCTAGCACAGATACGCAGTATTTT.